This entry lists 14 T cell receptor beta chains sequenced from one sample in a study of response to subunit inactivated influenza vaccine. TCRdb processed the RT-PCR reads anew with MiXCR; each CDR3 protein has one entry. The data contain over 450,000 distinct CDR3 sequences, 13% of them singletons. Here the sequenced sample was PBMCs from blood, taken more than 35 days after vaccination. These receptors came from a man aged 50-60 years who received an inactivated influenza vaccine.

The CDR3 nucleotides are TGTGCCAGCAGCGTAGAGCCAGGGTTGAACACTGAAGCTTTCTTT. This codes for CASSVEPGLNTEAFF. The rearrangement links TRBV9 to TRBJ1-1; a weak D match, TRBD1 (5 bases). This CDR3 region has 15 residues. Trimming stripped 0 bases from V and 0 bases from J, with 9 bases between. Looked up from germline, CDR1 is SGDLS and CDR2 is YYNGEE.

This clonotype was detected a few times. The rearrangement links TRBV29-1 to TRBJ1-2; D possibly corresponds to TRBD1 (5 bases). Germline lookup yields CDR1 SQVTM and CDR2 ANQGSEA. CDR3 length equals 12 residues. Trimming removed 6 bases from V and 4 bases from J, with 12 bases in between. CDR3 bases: TGCAGCGTAGGGACGGAACTCTATGGCTACACCTTC. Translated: CSVGTELYGYTF.

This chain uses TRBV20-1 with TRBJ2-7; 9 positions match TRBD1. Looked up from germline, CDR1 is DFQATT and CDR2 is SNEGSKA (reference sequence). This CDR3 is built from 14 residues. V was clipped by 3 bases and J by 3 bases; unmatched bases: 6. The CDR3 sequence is CSASWTGDFYEQYF. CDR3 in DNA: TGCAGTGCTAGTTGGACAGGGGACTTCTACGAGCAGTACTTC.

CDR3 protein: CASSALRGSGNTIYF. The CDR3 region has the DNA TGTGCCAGCAGCGCCCTGCGCGGCTCTGGAAACACCATATATTTT. The genes are TRBV9 and TRBJ1-3; D call uncertain. In germline, CDR1 is SGDLS, CDR2 YYNGEE. CDR3 size: 15 residues. Between the trimmed V and J ends, which lost 3 bases and 0 bases, there was a span of 10 bases.

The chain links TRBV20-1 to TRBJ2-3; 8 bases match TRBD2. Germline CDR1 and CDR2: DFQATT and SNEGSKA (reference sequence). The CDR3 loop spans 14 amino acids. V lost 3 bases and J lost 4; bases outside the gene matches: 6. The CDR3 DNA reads TGCAGTGCTAGTAATAGCGGGATGGCAGATACGCAGTATTTT. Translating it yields CSASNSGMADTQYF.

The CDR3 DNA sequence: TGTGCCAGCTCACCGGGGAGTGGGGGTTCACCCCTCCACTTT. This encodes CASSPGSGGSPLHF. The chain links TRBV18 to TRBJ1-6, with D possibly being TRBD1 (5 bases). Germline CDR1 is KGHSH and CDR2 is LQKENI. V gave up 3 bases and J gave up 9 bases, with 12 bases separating them. The CDR3 consists of 14 residues.

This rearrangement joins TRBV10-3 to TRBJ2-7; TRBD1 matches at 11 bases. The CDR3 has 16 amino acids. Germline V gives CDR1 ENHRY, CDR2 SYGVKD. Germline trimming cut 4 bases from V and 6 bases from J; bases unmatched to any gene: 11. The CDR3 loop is CAISASYGQGAREQYF. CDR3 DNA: TGTGCCATCAGTGCCTCGTACGGACAGGGGGCGCGCGAGCAGTACTTC.

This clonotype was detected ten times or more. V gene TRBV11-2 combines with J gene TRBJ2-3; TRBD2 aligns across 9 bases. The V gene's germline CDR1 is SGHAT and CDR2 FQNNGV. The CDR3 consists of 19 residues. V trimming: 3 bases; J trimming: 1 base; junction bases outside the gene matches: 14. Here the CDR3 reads CASSLGIAGGMIGTDTQYF. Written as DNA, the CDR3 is TGTGCCAGCAGCTTGGGGATCGCGGGGGGGATGATCGGCACAGATACGCAGTATTTT.

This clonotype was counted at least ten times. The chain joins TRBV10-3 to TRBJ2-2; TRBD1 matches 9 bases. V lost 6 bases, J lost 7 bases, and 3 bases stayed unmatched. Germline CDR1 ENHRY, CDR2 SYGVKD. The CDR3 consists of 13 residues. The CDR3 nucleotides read TGTGCCATCAGGGGACAGGGTGGCGGGGAGCTGTTTTTT. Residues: CAIRGQGGGELFF.

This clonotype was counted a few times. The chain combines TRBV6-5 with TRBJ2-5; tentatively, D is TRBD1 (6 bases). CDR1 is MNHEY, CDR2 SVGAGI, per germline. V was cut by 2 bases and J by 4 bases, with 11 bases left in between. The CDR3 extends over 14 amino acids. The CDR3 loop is CASSYRQGIETQYF. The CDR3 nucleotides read TGTGCCAGCAGTTACCGGCAGGGGATAGAGACCCAGTACTTC.

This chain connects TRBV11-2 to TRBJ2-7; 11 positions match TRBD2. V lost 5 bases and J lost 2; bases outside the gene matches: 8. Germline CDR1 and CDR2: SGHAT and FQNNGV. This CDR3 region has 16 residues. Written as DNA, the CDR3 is TGTGCCAGCAGCGGAAAGATAGCGGGGGGGCCCTACGAGCAGTACTTC. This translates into CASSGKIAGGPYEQYF.

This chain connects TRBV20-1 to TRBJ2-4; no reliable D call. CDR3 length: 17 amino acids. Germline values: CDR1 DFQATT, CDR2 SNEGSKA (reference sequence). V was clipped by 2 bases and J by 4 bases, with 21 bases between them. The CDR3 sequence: CSARSGRPILNKNIQYF. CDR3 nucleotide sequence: TGCAGTGCTAGATCAGGACGTCCAATCCTAAATAAAAACATTCAGTACTTC.

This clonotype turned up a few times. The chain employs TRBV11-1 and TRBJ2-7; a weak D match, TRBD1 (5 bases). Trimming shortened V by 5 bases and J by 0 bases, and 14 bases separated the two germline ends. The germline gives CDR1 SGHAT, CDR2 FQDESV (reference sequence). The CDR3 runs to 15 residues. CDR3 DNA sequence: TGTGCCAGCAGCGTTAGAACAGGAACCTCCTACGAGCAGTACTTC. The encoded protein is CASSVRTGTSYEQYF.

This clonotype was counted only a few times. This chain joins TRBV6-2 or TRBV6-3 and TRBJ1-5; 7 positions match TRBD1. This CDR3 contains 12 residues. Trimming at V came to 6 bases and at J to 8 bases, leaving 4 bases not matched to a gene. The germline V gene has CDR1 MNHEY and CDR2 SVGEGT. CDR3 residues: CASRTGDKPQHF. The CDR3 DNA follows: TGTGCCAGCAGAACAGGGGATAAGCCCCAGCATTTT.